These T cell receptor beta chains were read from a single sample in a study of blood T cell repertoires in COVID-19. Sequenced by immunoSEQ multiplex PCR; TCRdb stores in-frame clones only, minus some. The sample gives 200,000 to 250,000 clones, approximately 90% of which show up once; roughly a tenth is in the top ten. Input material: PBMCs or T cells enriched from blood (not recorded which). These receptors all stem from a man aged 30-40 years who had recovered from COVID-19. Both conserved end residues are part of each CDR3. A D gene is named only where the DNA matches it firmly. Only part of the rows carry a size: once, few, many, or a class if the clone is expanded.

D | size | J | V | DNA | CDR3
TRBD1 | once | TRBJ1-5 | TRBV5-1 | TGCGCCAGCAGCGAGGGACAGATGGGGCAGCCCCAGCATTTT | CASSEGQMGQPQHF
. | . | TRBJ1-1 | TRBV5-1 | TGCGCCAGCAGCCCTGACTCTCACGGTAAAGCTTTCTTT | CASSPDSHGKAFF
. | once | TRBJ1-6 | TRBV21-1 | TGTGCCAGCTCCCAATGTGAGAATTCACCCCTCCACTTT | CASSQCENSPLHF
TRBD2 | once | TRBJ2-7 | TRBV5-4 | TGTGCCAGCAGCCCTAGCTCCCGTCGGACTAGCGGGAGGTACGAGCAGTACTTC | CASSPSSRRTSGRYEQYF
. | . | TRBJ1-4 | TRBV11-2 | TGTGCCAGCAGCTTAGAATATGTCGGCGCAGGGGTAGGGGAAAAACTGTTTTTT | CASSLEYVGAGVGEKLFF
TRBD1 | . | TRBJ2-1 | TRBV18 | TGTGCCAGCTCACCCCAAACTGGGACAGACAATGAGCAGTTCTTC | CASSPQTGTDNEQFF
. | once | TRBJ1-5 | TRBV7-8 | TGTGCCAGCGCCTCGGGAGGGGCCGGACAGCCCCAGCATTTT | CASASGGAGQPQHF
. | . | TRBJ1-6 | TRBV5-4 | TGTGCCAGCAGCCCGGCCTATAATTCACCCCTCCACTTT | CASSPAYNSPLHF
. | . | TRBJ1-5 | TRBV18 | TGTGCCAGCTCACCAGAGAATGGCAATCAGCCCCAGCATTTT | CASSPENGNQPQHF
TRBD1 | . | TRBJ1-2 | TRBV7-2 | TGTGCCAGCAGCTTTTCCGGGACAGATAAAGGCTACACCTTC | CASSFSGTDKGYTF
TRBD1 | . | TRBJ1-5 | TRBV9 | TGTGCCAGCAGCCTAGGACAGGGGGGTGAGGGGGATCAGCCCCAGCATTTT | CASSLGQGGEGDQPQHF
. | . | TRBJ2-1 | TRBV2 | TGTGCCAGCAACAGGGATGAGCAGTTCTTC | CASNRDEQFF
. | . | TRBJ2-5 | TRBV11-1 | TGTGCCAGCAGCCCCGGACTAGGGGGAGAGACCCAGTACTTC | CASSPGLGGETQYF
TRBD1 | once | TRBJ1-3 | TRBV24-1 | TGTGCCACCAGTGATACCCGCGAAGGGGGCACTGGAAACACCATATATTTT | CATSDTREGGTGNTIYF